These 32 T cell receptor beta chains came from one sample sequenced in a study of tumor and adjacent non-tumor tissue in lung cancer. Three rounds of nested PCR, following a modified ARM-PCR protocol, produced the TCRbeta library. One entry per CDR3 protein, called by TCRdb with MiXCR from the multiplex PCR reads. Of tens of thousands of distinct CDR3 sequences listed, 60% to 85% were seen once; the top ten hold roughly 12%. RNA was extracted from bulk tissue without any cell sorting. The sample comprised lung tumor tissue. The receptors derive from a woman between 50 and 59 years old with non-small cell lung cancer.

V usage is TRBV29-1 and J usage is TRBJ1-2; D uncertain. Trimming cost V 6 bases and J 8 bases, with 19 bases left between them. The CDR3 extends over 13 amino acids. The germline V gene encodes CDR1 SQVTM and CDR2 ANQGSEA. CDR3 amino acids: CSVSEPIGYGYTF. CDR3 sequence (DNA): TGCAGCGTCAGCGAACCGATAGGTTACGGCTACACCTTC.

Concerning this clonotype: A read error is likely, as this CDR3 ends without the conserved phenylalanine or tryptophan. CDR3 bases: TGTGCCAGCACATGGGATAGGGAGGGCGAGCAGTACTTA. This translates into CASTWDREGEQYL. The rearrangement links TRBV6-1 to TRBJ2-7; the match to TRBD2 covers 7 bases. With 7 bases clipped from V and 6 bases from J, the junction kept 9 bases outside the gene matches. Germline lookup yields CDR1 MNHNS and CDR2 SASEGT. This CDR3 has 13 amino acids.

In the case of this clonotype: A much larger clone is a single base away; this may be a read error. The rearrangement links TRBV30 to TRBJ1-5; no clear D. The CDR3 contains 14 residues. The germline V and J ends were trimmed by 3 bases and 3 bases, with 12 bases remaining between them. CDR1 is GTSNPN and CDR2 is SVGIG in the germline V gene (reference sequence). The CDR3 region is CAWSPWGNNQPQHF. CDR3 nucleotide sequence: TGTGCCTGGAGCCCCTGGGGTAACAATCAGCCCCAGCATTTT.

This clonotype showed up just a few times. A junction end diverges from the germline sequence, so it may reflect a read error. V usage is TRBV11-3 and J usage is TRBJ2-2, with 7 nucleotides matching TRBD2. The V gene's germline CDR1 is SGHNT and CDR2 YENEEA. The length of the CDR3 is 14 residues. In DNA, the CDR3 is TGTGTCAGCAGCCTAGCGGAGGGCACCAGGGAGCTGTTTTTT. Amino acid sequence: CVSSLAEGTRELFF.

The V call is TRBV24-1, the J call TRBJ2-2, with D uncertain. Germline V CDR1 and CDR2: KGHDR, SFDVKD. This CDR3 spans 15 amino acids. The V end was cut by 0 bases, the J end by 8 bases, with 12 bases between. CDR3 sequence (DNA): TGTGCCACCAGTGATTTGTGGACGGCCGTAGGGGAGCTGTTTTTT. Its translation: CATSDLWTAVGELFF.

For this clonotype: Mismatch with germline at one junction end may stem from a read error. V and J are TRBV11-3 and TRBJ1-1; D is ambiguous. CDR1 is SGHNT and CDR2 is YENEEA in the germline V gene. The CDR3 consists of 13 residues. The CDR3 spells CAGSLMGDTEAFF. The CDR3 DNA sequence: TGTGCCGGCAGCTTAATGGGAGACACTGAAGCTTTTTTT.

The chain carries TRBV6-1 and TRBJ1-2; no clear D. The V and J ends lost 11 bases and 3 bases respectively, with 10 bases between them. This CDR3 is 11 amino acids long. CDR1 and CDR2 (germline): MNHNS, SASEGT. The CDR3 sequence: CACNRHYGYTF. The DNA for the CDR3 is TGTGCCTGCAACCGGCACTATGGCTACACCTTC.

In this sample, this clonotype turned up a few times. V gene TRBV11-2 combines with J gene TRBJ2-7; D ambiguous. There are 15 residues in the CDR3. Trimming stripped 1 base from V and 0 bases from J, with 10 bases between. Germline values: CDR1 SGHAT, CDR2 FQNNGV. This chain's CDR3 is CASSLGLIGSYEQYF. The CDR3, as DNA: TGTGCCAGCAGCTTAGGCCTTATTGGCTCCTACGAGCAGTACTTC.

The CDR3, as DNA: TGTGCCAGCAGTTCTAGCGGGGACCCCAAAAACATTCAGTACTTC. Protein: CASSSSGDPKNIQYF. The rearrangement joins TRBV12-3 or TRBV12-4 to TRBJ2-4, with 9 nucleotides matching TRBD2. The CDR3 extends over 15 amino acids. Losses at the gene ends were 4 bases for V and 2 bases for J; bases not matched to a gene: 3.

A word on this clonotype: One end of the junction varies from germline; a read error may be responsible. The rearrangement joins TRBV6-6 to TRBJ2-2; TRBD1 matches at 7 bases. Germline V gene data show CDR1 as MNHNY and CDR2 as SVGAGI (reference sequence). The CDR3 has 14 amino acids. CDR3 region: CASRPGTDTGELYF. CDR3 nucleotide sequence: TGTGCCAGCAGACCCGGGACAGACACCGGGGAGCTGTATTTT.

This clonotype was seen a few times. The chain carries TRBV11-2 and TRBJ2-2; D gene uncertain. Germline CDR1 SGHAT, CDR2 FQNNGV. The V and J ends lost 10 bases and 2 bases respectively, with 8 bases between them. This CDR3 has 12 residues. The CDR3 DNA reads TGTGCCAATAGCCGAAACACCGGGGAGCTGTTTTTT. It yields the protein CANSRNTGELFF.

Turning to this clonotype: Germline and junction disagree at one end, which may indicate a read error. CDR3 region: CASSFRRGYGETQYF. In DNA, the CDR3 is TGTGCTAGCAGCTTCCGGAGAGGGTATGGGGAGACCCAGTACTTC. The V call is TRBV5-6, the J call TRBJ2-5; maybe TRBD2 (5 bases). Germline loops: CDR1 SGHDT, CDR2 YYEEEE. The CDR3 extends over 15 amino acids.

A remark on this clonotype: The junction differs from germline at one of its ends, possibly a read error. The chain recombines TRBV12-3 or TRBV12-4 with TRBJ1-2; D remains unclear. The CDR3 length is 12 residues. The CDR3 DNA reads as TGTGCCAGCAGTTTAGCGGGCTATGGCTACATCTTC. Protein product: CASSLAGYGYIF.

Turning to this clonotype: The conserved phenylalanine or tryptophan is not found at the CDR3 terminus, so this likely reflects a read error. The V call is TRBV6-1, the J call TRBJ2-4; D perhaps matches TRBD1 (6 bases). Between the trimmed V and J ends, which lost 9 bases and 2 bases, there was a span of 11 bases. The CDR3 sequence is 13 residues long. Germline CDR1 and CDR2: MNHNS and SASEGT. The CDR3 region has the DNA TGTGCCAGGAGGGGACAATCCAAAAACATTCAGTACCTC. It encodes CARRGQSKNIQYL.

The rearrangement links TRBV6-1 to TRBJ2-2; D gene unclear. The germline CDR1 and CDR2 sequences are MNHNS and SASEGT. The CDR3 consists of 15 residues. The V end lost 3 bases, the J end lost 3 bases, and 11 bases lay between the germline ends. CDR3 in amino acids: CASSDHDTHTGELFF. CDR3 coding DNA: TGTGCCAGCAGTGATCATGACACACACACCGGGGAGCTGTTTTTT.

This clonotype was found a few times. Possible read error: a much larger clone is one base away. This chain links TRBV7-8 with TRBJ1-1; D not resolved. Per germline, CDR1 SGHVS and CDR2 FQNEAQ. The V gene lost 2 bases and the J gene lost 1 base, with 11 bases spanning the gap. This CDR3 comprises 15 residues. The DNA of the CDR3 is TGTGCCAGCAGCTTATTTGCGGGATGGAACACTGAAGCTTTCTTT. Its translation: CASSLFAGWNTEAFF.

With regard to this clonotype: The CDR3 carries no conserved terminal phenylalanine or tryptophan, so it likely arises from a read error. The DNA is left out, because the CDR3 cannot be placed on it with certainty; the CDR3 is given as TCRdb lists it. The chain links TRBV11-3 to TRBJ1-4. The CDR3 spans 14 amino acids, including both terminal residues. Per germline, CDR1 SGHNT and CDR2 YENEEA. The CDR3 here is CASSLDGTNEKPFL.

Comment on this clonotype: Just one base apart from a much larger clone, this may be a read error. The rearrangement uses TRBV11-2 and TRBJ2-2; D may be TRBD1 (5 bases). Trimming shortened V by 6 bases and J by 6 bases, and 17 bases separated the two germline ends. Germline lookup yields CDR1 SGHAT and CDR2 FQNNGV. The CDR3 loop spans 15 amino acids. Written as DNA, the CDR3 is TGTGCCAGCAGTCCCCAGGGTCAGTGGTCCGGGGAGCTGTTTTTT. Its protein is CASSPQGQWSGELFF.

This clonotype occurred many times. This rearrangement joins TRBV11-2 to TRBJ2-6; 8 bases map to TRBD2. V trimming: 2 bases; J trimming: 0 bases; junction bases outside the gene matches: 3. CDR3 length: 17 amino acids. Germline V lookup: CDR1 SGHAT, CDR2 FQNNGV. The CDR3 reads CASSLLAGSSGANVLTF. The CDR3 DNA follows: TGTGCCAGCAGCTTACTAGCGGGTAGCTCTGGGGCCAACGTCCTGACTTTC.

As to this clonotype: One end of the junction does not line up with germline, which may come from a read error. J is TRBJ2-1 and V is TRBV12-5; the match to TRBD2 covers 11 bases. CDR3 length equals 15 residues. Germline V gene lookup returns CDR1 LGHNT and CDR2 FRNRAP. For the CDR3, the DNA is TGTGCTAATGGTTTGACGCTAGCGGGAGGTAATGAACAGTTCTTC. It yields the protein CANGLTLAGGNEQFF.

V and J are TRBV11-1 and TRBJ1-2; a weak D match, TRBD1 (5 bases). Trimming removed 9 bases from V and 8 bases from J, with 19 bases in between. This CDR3 region has 13 residues. Germline V gene lookup returns CDR1 SGHAT and CDR2 FQDESV (reference sequence). CDR3 region: CASSPRGEWGYTF. In DNA, the CDR3 is TGTGCCAGTAGCCCAAGGGGAGAGTGGGGCTACACCTTC.

As concerns this clonotype: A much larger clone is a single base away; this may be a read error. This sequence joins TRBV10-3 and TRBJ2-7; possibly TRBD1 for D (6 bases). CDR1 and CDR2 (germline): ENHRY, SYGVKD. The CDR3 runs 13 residues. CDR3 DNA: TGTGCCATCGAGGGGGTACCCTACTCCGAGCACTACTTC. Translating it yields CAIEGVPYSEHYF.

With respect to this clonotype: At one end, the junction sequence differs from germline, possibly due to a read error. The chain combines TRBV11-2 with TRBJ2-7, with TRBD1 matching over 9 bases. CDR1 and CDR2 from the germline V gene are SGHAT and FQNNGV. The CDR3 has 14 residues. The CDR3, as DNA: TGTGCCAGCATCTTGGGACAGGGCGGCTACGAACAGTACTTC. Residues: CASILGQGGYEQYF.

A remark on this clonotype: A junction end diverges from the germline sequence, so it may reflect a read error. The CDR3 sequence: CASSGLAGGPGTQYF. As DNA, the CDR3 is TGTGCCAGTAGTGGACTAGCGGGAGGGCCAGGTACGCAGTATTTT. The V call is TRBV6-1, the J call TRBJ2-3; the match to TRBD2 covers 15 bases. The length of the CDR3 is 15 residues. Germline V CDR1 and CDR2: MNHNS, SASEGT.

About this clonotype: A read error may be the cause here, since a much bigger clone is one base away. The chain has TRBV28 and TRBJ2-7; possible D gene TRBD2, 5 bases. CDR3 length: 17 residues. V lost 4 bases, J lost 3 bases, and 22 bases lay in between. Germline V lookup: CDR1 MDHEN, CDR2 SYDVKM. CDR3 DNA: TGTGCCAGCAGTTACCACCTATGCGAGGGCCGGGGCTACGAGCAGTACTTC. This translates into CASSYHLCEGRGYEQYF.

Remarks on this clonotype: At one end the junction does not follow the germline gene, possibly because of a read error. This chain connects TRBV29-1 to TRBJ2-7; tentatively, D is TRBD2 (5 bases). The CDR3 is made up of 14 amino acids. CDR1 and CDR2 (germline): SQVTM, ANQGSEA. The CDR3: CSVEETKSSYEQYF. DNA for the CDR3: TGCAGCGTTGAGGAGACTAAGAGCTCCTACGAGCAGTACTTT.

A single count supports this clonotype. This could be a read error, since a much larger clone is one nucleotide away. J is TRBJ2-7 and V is TRBV5-1; D call uncertain. The CDR3 consists of 14 residues. V was shortened by 0 bases and J by 2 bases, with 9 bases between the two germline ends. CDR1 and CDR2 (germline): SGHRS, YFSETQ. CDR3 coding DNA: TGCGCCAGCAGCTTGGAGCCGCTCCCCTACGAGCAGTACTTC. Amino acid sequence: CASSLEPLPYEQYF.

This clonotype has a handful of counts. The V gene is TRBV28, the J gene TRBJ1-5; weak D call: TRBD1 (6 bases). The V and J ends lost 8 bases and 1 base respectively, with 18 bases between them. The CDR3 has 16 amino acids. Per the germline V gene, CDR1 is MDHEN and CDR2 is SYDVKM. The CDR3 here is CASGRRQAGSNQPQHF. The CDR3 region has the DNA TGTGCCAGCGGGAGACGACAGGCCGGCAGCAATCAGCCCCAGCATTTT.

This chain connects TRBV11-2 to TRBJ2-1; 12 nucleotides agree with TRBD2. Germline CDR1 is SGHAT and CDR2 is FQNNGV. The CDR3 runs to 16 residues. The junction had 10 bases not matched to a gene; V was cut back by 6 bases and J by 7 bases. Here the CDR3 DNA reads TGTGCCAGCAGACCCCCGCTAGCGGGAGGGGGAAATGAGCAGTTCTTC. It encodes CASRPPLAGGGNEQFF.

As to this clonotype: A much more abundant neighbour one base away suggests this may be a read error. The V call is TRBV5-1, the J call TRBJ2-1, with TRBD2 matching 9 bases. The J segment lost 2 bases and the V segment lost 7 bases, leaving 7 bases of the junction unmatched. Germline V gene sequence: CDR1 SGHRS, CDR2 YFSETQ. The CDR3 has 15 amino acids. CDR3 bases: TGCGCCAGCGACACCTCTAGCGGGACCTACAATGAGCAGTTCTTC. Its translation is CASDTSSGTYNEQFF.

For this clonotype: The germline gene is not matched at one end of the junction; a read error may be the cause. The rearrangement links TRBV6-5 to TRBJ2-7; 9 bases agree with TRBD2. The CDR3 loop spans 16 amino acids. Per germline, CDR1 MNHEY and CDR2 SVGAGI. The CDR3 loop reads CASSHRALAGTYKQCF. As DNA, the CDR3 is TGTGCCAGCAGCCATAGGGCTCTAGCGGGGACCTACAAGCAGTGCTTC.

Note on this clonotype: It is unclear where the CDR3 begins or ends on the DNA, so no DNA is shown, and the CDR3 is as TCRdb lists it. The rearrangement uses TRBV20-1 and TRBJ2-3; the D segment call TRBD2 is taken from the table without a DNA check. Germline CDR1 reads DFQATT; CDR2 reads SNEGSKA (reference sequence). Counting both end residues, the CDR3 totals 14 amino acids. The CDR3: CSAVAGGSTDTQCF.